The 27 T cell receptor beta chains in this list originate from one sample, sequenced in a study of blood T cell repertoires in COVID-19. Generated by immunoSEQ multiplex PCR, the TCRdb table keeps only in-frame clones and is missing some. The table shows over 85,000 clones, with 60% to 80% occurring only once. Sequenced: peripheral blood. These receptors all come from a man aged 60 to 75 with active or convalescent COVID-19.

The chain recombines TRBV11-2 with TRBJ1-1; no reliable D call. Trimming left V 1 base short and J 2 bases short, with 20 bases between. This CDR3 contains 18 residues. The germline gives CDR1 SGHAT, CDR2 FQNNGV. The CDR3 bases are TGTGCCAGCAGCTTAGGCCCACGGAGGAGAGGAGCTAACACTGAAGCTTTCTTT. This encodes CASSLGPRRRGANTEAFF.

The chain recombines TRBV19 with TRBJ2-1; 7 nucleotides match TRBD2. The CDR3 covers 18 residues. Germline trimming cut 5 bases from V and 0 bases from J; bases unmatched to any gene: 13. CDR1 and CDR2 from the germline V gene are LNHDA and SQIVND (reference sequence). CDR3 sequence: CASSGGVLREYSYNEQFF. The CDR3 nucleotides are TGTGCCAGTAGTGGGGGGGTTTTGCGGGAGTACTCCTACAATGAGCAGTTCTTC.

This sequence joins TRBV19 and TRBJ1-6; perhaps TRBD1 as D (5 bases). The ends were cut back, 6 bases at V and 0 bases at J, with 9 bases in the middle. The CDR3 is made up of 15 amino acids. The germline V gene has CDR1 LNHDA and CDR2 SQIVND (reference sequence). The CDR3 DNA reads TGTGCCAGTAGGGACACGAGCTCCTATAATTCACCCCTCCACTTT. Translated, it gives CASRDTSSYNSPLHF.

The chain uses TRBV25-1 and TRBJ2-3; 12 bases map to TRBD2. Germline V gene data show CDR1 as MGHDK and CDR2 as SYGVNS. V was clipped by 4 bases and J by 3 bases; unmatched bases: 2. The CDR3 sequence is 15 residues long. CDR3: CASSGGTSGTDTQYF. The CDR3 nucleotides read TGTGCCAGCAGTGGAGGGACTAGCGGGACAGATACGCAGTATTTT.

V and J are TRBV25-1 and TRBJ1-1; 7 bases agree with TRBD1. The CDR3 covers 13 residues. V dropped 4 bases and J dropped 11; count of bases not matched to a gene: 10. Germline-derived CDR1 and CDR2 are MGHDK and SYGVNS. The CDR3 region has the DNA TGTGCCAGCAGTGGTCACAGGGGCCGTGGGGCTTTCTTT. This encodes CASSGHRGRGAFF.

CDR3 in DNA: TGTGCCACCAGCAGAGGCGCTGAGCAGTTCTTC. Encoded protein: CATSRGAEQFF. This sequence joins TRBV15 and TRBJ2-1; D remains ambiguous. The CDR3 contains 11 residues. Germline-derived CDR1 and CDR2 are LNHNV and YYDKDF (reference sequence). Trimming took 1 base from V and 9 from J, leaving 4 bases between them.

The chain is built from TRBV7-6 and TRBJ2-1; tentative D call: TRBD2 (6 bases). V was cut by 2 bases and J by 10 bases, with 15 bases left in between. The CDR3 sequence is 14 residues long. Germline assignment: CDR1 SGHVS and CDR2 FNYEAQ. The CDR3 DNA follows: TGTGCCAGCAGCTTAACCCCGAGTAGCGGAGAGCAGTTCTTC. Its translation is CASSLTPSSGEQFF.

The chain joins TRBV2 to TRBJ1-4; TRBD1 is a possible D gene (5 bases). The CDR3 spans 15 residues. V was trimmed by 3 bases and J by 7 bases, leaving 15 bases between them. Germline lookup yields CDR1 SNHLY and CDR2 FYNNEI. The CDR3 protein is CASSEGNQGFEKLFF. In DNA form, the CDR3 reads TGTGCCAGCAGTGAGGGAAACCAGGGATTTGAAAAACTGTTTTTT.

In its sample, this clone was seen once. V and J are TRBV3-1 (or the pseudogene TRBV3-2) and TRBJ1-2, with 9 bases that match TRBD1. The germline V gene has CDR1 LGHDT and CDR2 YNNKEL (reference sequence). This CDR3 region has 14 residues. V was pared by 4 bases and J by 7 bases, with 7 bases of the junction left unmatched. The CDR3 DNA reads as TGTGCCAGCAGCCTCGGACAGGGGTACAGTGGCTACACCTTC. This sequence encodes CASSLGQGYSGYTF.

V usage is TRBV27 and J usage is TRBJ2-1; D is ambiguous. The CDR3 covers 13 residues. V was pared by 2 bases and J by 3 bases, with 5 bases between. The V gene's germline CDR1 is MNHEY and CDR2 SMNVEV (reference sequence). CDR3 nucleotide sequence: TGTGCCAGCAGTTTAAACATCTACAATGAGCAGTTCTTC. It is translated as CASSLNIYNEQFF.

The V gene is TRBV9, the J gene TRBJ2-1; 8 bases fit TRBD2. V shed 6 bases, J shed 0 bases, and the junction held 5 bases outside the gene matches. Looked up from germline, CDR1 is SGDLS and CDR2 is YYNGEE. The CDR3 is 15 amino acids. In DNA, the CDR3 is TGTGCCAGCACCTTAGCGGGAACCTCCTACAATGAGCAGTTCTTC. This translates into CASTLAGTSYNEQFF.

The chain couples TRBV5-6 to TRBJ2-7; no reliable D call. Between the trimmed V and J ends, which lost 0 bases and 4 bases, there was a span of 11 bases. From germline, CDR1 is SGHDT and CDR2 YYEEEE. The CDR3 consists of 14 residues. The CDR3 spells CASSLGRSIYEQYV. The CDR3 nucleotides read TGTGCCAGCAGCTTGGGGAGAAGCATTTACGAGCAGTACGTC.

The genes are TRBV28 and TRBJ1-2; D is undetermined. V lost 4 bases and J lost 1, with 13 bases in between. The V gene's germline CDR1 is MDHEN and CDR2 SYDVKM. The CDR3 covers 15 residues. CDR3 protein: CASSSGGPINYGYTF. CDR3 bases: TGTGCCAGCAGTTCGGGAGGCCCCATTAACTATGGCTACACCTTC.

This rearrangement joins TRBV6-5 to TRBJ1-1, with D perhaps matching TRBD1 (6 bases). Germline CDR1 and CDR2: MNHEY and SVGAGI. The CDR3 is 14 amino acids. V dropped 7 bases and J dropped 3 bases, with 15 bases sitting between them. This CDR3 reads CASTSLAGDTEAFF. CDR3 nucleotide sequence: TGTGCCAGCACCTCTTTGGCAGGGGACACTGAAGCTTTCTTT.

This chain links TRBV7-2 with TRBJ2-2; weak D call: TRBD2 (6 bases). Germline V gives CDR1 SGHTA, CDR2 FQGNSA. Trimming took off 3 bases at V and 0 bases at J, with 8 bases between the two ends. The CDR3 runs to 15 residues. The CDR3: CASSFSGANTGELFF. The CDR3 nucleotides read TGTGCCAGCAGCTTTAGCGGAGCGAACACCGGGGAGCTGTTTTTT.

The V gene is TRBV3-1 (or the pseudogene TRBV3-2), the J gene TRBJ2-1; D is unresolved. CDR1 is LGHDT and CDR2 is YNNKEL in the germline V gene (reference sequence). The CDR3 is 12 amino acids. With 0 bases removed from V and 12 bases from J, the gap between germline ends came to 9 bases. The chain's CDR3 is CASSQEGGVQFF. As DNA, the CDR3 is TGTGCCAGCAGCCAAGAAGGCGGTGTGCAGTTCTTC.

The rearrangement links TRBV5-1 to TRBJ2-2; weak D call: TRBD2 (5 bases). CDR3 length: 14 amino acids. CDR1 and CDR2 from the germline V gene are SGHRS and YFSETQ. The ends were cut back, 6 bases at V and 0 bases at J, with 9 bases in the middle. CDR3 coding DNA: TGCGCCAGCAACCGGGGAACGAACACCGGGGAGCTGTTTTTT. Translating gives CASNRGTNTGELFF. Filled out from reference TRBV5-1 and TRBJ2-2, the complete variable domain reads KAGVTQTPRYLIKTRGQQVTLSCSPISGHRSVSWYQQTPGQGLQFLFEYFSETQRNKGNFPGRFSGRQFSNSRSEMNVSTLELGDSALYLCASNRGTNTGELFFGEGSRLTVL.

This chain links TRBV11-2 with TRBJ1-2, with D tentatively TRBD1 (5 bases). CDR1 SGHAT and CDR2 FQNNGV come from the germline V gene. The ends were cut back, 4 bases at V and 3 bases at J, with 18 bases in the middle. CDR3 size: 16 residues. The CDR3 protein is CASSSLPGGKDYGYTF. The CDR3 nucleotides read TGTGCCAGCAGCTCGCTCCCCGGGGGTAAGGACTATGGCTACACCTTC. The full variable domain, completed using reference TRBV11-2 and TRBJ1-2, is EAGVAQSPRYKIIEKRQSVAFWCNPISGHATLYWYQQILGQGPKLLIQFQNNGVVDDSQLPKDRFSAERLKGVDSTLKIQPAKLEDSAVYLCASSSLPGGKDYGYTFGSGTRLTVV.

The rearrangement joins TRBV9 to TRBJ2-2; 7 nucleotides align to TRBD1. Unmatched junction bases numbered 6, after V lost 3 bases and J lost 4 bases. Germline loops: CDR1 SGDLS, CDR2 YYNGEE. The CDR3 is 15 amino acids. The CDR3 nucleotides read TGTGCCAGCAGCGAATACGGGACAGTCACCGGGGAGCTGTTTTTT. Amino acid sequence: CASSEYGTVTGELFF.

This clone was seen once. V gene TRBV28 combines with J gene TRBJ2-7; tentatively, D is TRBD1 (6 bases). From germline, CDR1 is MDHEN and CDR2 SYDVKM. The V end lost 2 bases, the J end lost 6 bases, and 14 bases lay between the germline ends. CDR3 length: 14 residues. The CDR3 DNA reads as TGTGCCAGCAGTTTACCCCTCGACAGGACCGAGCAGTACTTC. Translated, it gives CASSLPLDRTEQYF.

The table lists this clone with a count of one. This rearrangement joins TRBV28 to TRBJ1-5; 10 bases are a match to TRBD1. This CDR3 comprises 19 residues. Per the germline V gene, CDR1 is MDHEN and CDR2 is SYDVKM. The J segment lost 5 bases and the V segment lost 1 base, leaving 14 bases of the junction unmatched. The CDR3 here is CASSLLGFQPDRGYQPQHF. The CDR3 DNA reads as TGTGCCAGCAGTTTATTGGGTTTTCAACCGGACAGGGGGTATCAGCCCCAGCATTTT.

The chain recombines TRBV5-1 with TRBJ2-3; 12 bases agree with TRBD2. CDR1 is SGHRS, CDR2 YFSETQ, per germline. V lost 4 bases and J lost 2; bases outside the gene matches: 5. The CDR3 covers 16 residues. The CDR3 here is CASSMGLAGFTDTQYF. The CDR3 DNA is TGCGCCAGCAGCATGGGACTAGCGGGTTTCACAGATACGCAGTATTTT.

This chain uses TRBV6-5 with TRBJ1-1, with TRBD1 identical over 8 bases. The J segment lost 1 base and the V segment lost 2 bases, leaving 6 bases of the junction unmatched. The CDR3 consists of 16 residues. Germline V lookup: CDR1 MNHEY, CDR2 SVGAGI. This chain's CDR3 is CASSYRRQGSNTEAFF. CDR3 sequence (DNA): TGTGCCAGCAGTTACCGTCGACAGGGGTCGAACACTGAAGCTTTCTTT.

The gene calls are TRBV6-5 and TRBJ2-3, with TRBD1 as a possible D gene (5 bases). The germline V gene encodes CDR1 MNHEY and CDR2 SVGAGI. This CDR3 has 15 amino acids. V lost 7 bases to trimming and J lost 3 bases, with 17 bases between them. The CDR3 sequence is CASTQKGVQTDTQYF. DNA for the CDR3: TGTGCCAGCACCCAAAAAGGGGTCCAAACAGATACGCAGTATTTT.

This chain connects TRBV5-4 to TRBJ2-1, with 9 positions matching TRBD2. J lost 4 bases, V lost 0 bases, and 5 bases had no gene match. Germline values: CDR1 SGHNT, CDR2 YYREEE (reference sequence). The CDR3 runs to 16 residues. DNA for the CDR3: TGTGCCAGCAGCTTGGGGCTAGCGGGGAGTTACAATGAGCAGTTCTTC. This encodes CASSLGLAGSYNEQFF.

V and J are TRBV6-5 and TRBJ2-1; 8 nucleotides align to TRBD2. The ends lost 6 bases at V and 10 bases at J; junction bases unmatched: 11. CDR3 length equals 14 residues. CDR1 is MNHEY, CDR2 SVGAGI, per germline. The CDR3 region has the DNA TGTGCCAGCAGCACTAGCGGACCCTACGAAGAGCAGTTCTTC. Residues: CASSTSGPYEEQFF.

The V gene is TRBV28, the J gene TRBJ1-2; D unclear. Between the trimmed V and J ends, which lost 2 bases and 4 bases, there was a span of 11 bases. Germline V CDR1 and CDR2: MDHEN, SYDVKM. The CDR3 consists of 14 residues. The CDR3 DNA sequence: TGTGCCAGCAGTTTAGCTCCAGATGTCTATGGCTACACCTTC. This translates into CASSLAPDVYGYTF.